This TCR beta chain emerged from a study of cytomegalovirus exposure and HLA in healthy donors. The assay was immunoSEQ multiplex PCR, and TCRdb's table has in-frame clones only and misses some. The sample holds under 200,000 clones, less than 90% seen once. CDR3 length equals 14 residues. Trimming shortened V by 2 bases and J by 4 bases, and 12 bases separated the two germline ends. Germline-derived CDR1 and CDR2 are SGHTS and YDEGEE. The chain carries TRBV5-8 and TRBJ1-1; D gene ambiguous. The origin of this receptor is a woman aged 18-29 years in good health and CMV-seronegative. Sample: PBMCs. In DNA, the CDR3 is TGTGCCAGCAGCTTCGAGGTAAGCGGCACTGAAGCTTTCTTT. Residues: CASSFEVSGTEAFF.